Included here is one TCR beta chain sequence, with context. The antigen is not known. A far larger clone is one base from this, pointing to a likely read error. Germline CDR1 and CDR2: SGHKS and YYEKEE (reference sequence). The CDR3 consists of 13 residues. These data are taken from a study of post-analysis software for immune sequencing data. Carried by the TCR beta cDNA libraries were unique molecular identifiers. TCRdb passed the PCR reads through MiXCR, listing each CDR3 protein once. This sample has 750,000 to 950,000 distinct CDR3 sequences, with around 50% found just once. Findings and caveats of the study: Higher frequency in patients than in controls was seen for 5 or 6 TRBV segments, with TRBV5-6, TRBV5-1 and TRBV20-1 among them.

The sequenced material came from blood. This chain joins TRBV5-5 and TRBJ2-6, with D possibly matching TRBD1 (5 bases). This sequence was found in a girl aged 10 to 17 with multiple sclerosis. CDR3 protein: CASSLPGANVRTF. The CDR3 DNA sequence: TGTGCCAGCAGCTTGCCTGGGGCCAACGTCCGGACTTTC.